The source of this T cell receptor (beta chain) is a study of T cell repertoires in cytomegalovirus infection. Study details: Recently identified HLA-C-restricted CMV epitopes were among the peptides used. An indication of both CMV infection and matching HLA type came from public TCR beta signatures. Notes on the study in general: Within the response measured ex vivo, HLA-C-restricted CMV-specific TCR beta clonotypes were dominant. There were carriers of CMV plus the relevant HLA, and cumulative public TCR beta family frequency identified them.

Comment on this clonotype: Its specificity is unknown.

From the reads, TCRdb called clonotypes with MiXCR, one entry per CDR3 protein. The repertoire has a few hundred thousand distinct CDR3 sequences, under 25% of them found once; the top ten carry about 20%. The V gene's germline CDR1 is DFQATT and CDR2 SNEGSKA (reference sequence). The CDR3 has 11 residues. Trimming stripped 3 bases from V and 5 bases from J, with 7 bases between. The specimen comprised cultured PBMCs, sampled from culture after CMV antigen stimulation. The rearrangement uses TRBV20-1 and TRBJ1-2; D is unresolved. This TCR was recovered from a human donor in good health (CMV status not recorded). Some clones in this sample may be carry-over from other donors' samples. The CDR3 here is CSARAVYGYTF. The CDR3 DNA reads TGCAGTGCTAGGGCAGTGTATGGCTACACCTTC.